Here is one TCR beta chain with its context. Its antigen is as yet unknown. The sample originates from a study of T cells in Graves' hyperthyroidism and ophthalmopathy. V was trimmed by 3 bases and J by 0 bases, leaving 5 bases between them. This CDR3 region has 14 residues. CDR1 is LNHDA and CDR2 is SQIVND in the germline V gene (reference sequence). Each diagnosis drew on symptoms, thyroxine, TRAb, thyroid ultrasound and orbital computed tomography findings. Amplification yielded TCR beta CDR3 regions, with RNA transcripts as the source. Using the HTBI primer set, a first-round RT-PCR was run on the TCR CDR3. Via MiXCR, TCRdb re-called the multiplex PCR reads, giving one row per CDR3 protein. The sample has roughly 840,000 distinct CDR3 sequences; 38% are singletons. Study results and caveats: With a median lead of about six months before onset, the model predicted ophthalmopathy. Among clonotypes expanded in thyroid above 0.001, most were also found in blood.

The V gene is TRBV19, the J gene TRBJ1-4; D is undetermined. The clonotype was recovered from a man younger than 35 with Graves' hyperthyroidism. The sequencing sample was made of blood. The CDR3 region has the DNA TGTGCCAGTAGTATGTGGTCAACTAATGAAAAACTGTTTTTT. Translated: CASSMWSTNEKLFF.